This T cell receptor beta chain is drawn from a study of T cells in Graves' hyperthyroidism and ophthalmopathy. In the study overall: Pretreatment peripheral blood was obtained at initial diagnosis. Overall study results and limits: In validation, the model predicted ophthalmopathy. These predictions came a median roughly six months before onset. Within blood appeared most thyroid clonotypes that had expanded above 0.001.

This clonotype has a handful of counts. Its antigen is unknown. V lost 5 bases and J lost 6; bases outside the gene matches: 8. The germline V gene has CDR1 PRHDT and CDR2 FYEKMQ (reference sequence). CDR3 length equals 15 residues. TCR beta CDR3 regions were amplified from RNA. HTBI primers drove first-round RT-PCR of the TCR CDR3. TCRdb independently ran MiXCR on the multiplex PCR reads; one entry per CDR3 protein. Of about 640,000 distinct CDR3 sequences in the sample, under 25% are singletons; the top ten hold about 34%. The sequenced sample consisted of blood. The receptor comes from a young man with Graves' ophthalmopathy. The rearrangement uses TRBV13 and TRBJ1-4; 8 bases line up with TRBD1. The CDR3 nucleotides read TGTGCCAGCAGCCCCCGCGGACAGGGCCATGAAAAACTGTTTTTT. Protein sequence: CASSPRGQGHEKLFF.